This T cell receptor (beta chain) originates from a study of CD8+CD57+ T cells in acquired aplastic anemia. Study details: Average DNA yield from sorted CD4+ and CD8+ cells was approximately 3.2 ug.

The TCR beta profiling, which covered VDJ combination and CDR3 sequence, was carried out using genomic DNA as the template. TCRdb re-called the reads through MiXCR, storing one row per CDR3 protein. The profile shows approximately 200,000 distinct CDR3 sequences, roughly half of them singletons. Per the germline V gene, CDR1 is SGHTA and CDR2 is FQGNSA. This CDR3 has 15 amino acids. V shed 5 bases, J shed 1 base, and the junction held 4 bases outside the gene matches. This sequence originates from a human donor in good health, serving as a control. The chain recombines TRBV7-2 with TRBJ2-7; 11 nucleotides agree with TRBD2. Sequencing was carried out using sorted CD4+, CD8+, or CD8+CD57+ T cells (not recorded which) from PBMCs. The CDR3 DNA reads TGTGCCAGCAGCCTACTAGCGGGGGATTCCTACGAGCAGTACTTC. Translation gives CASSLLAGDSYEQYF.